A single sample gave rise to the 30 T cell receptor beta chains below, sequenced in a study of OX40 agonist ivuxolimab in advanced cancers. This table comes from immunoSEQ multiplex PCR, and its TCRdb copy is limited to in-frame clones, with some not included. The sample contains approximately 58,000 clones, over 75% of which appear only once. The source material was CD4+ or CD8+ T cells sorted from blood, sampled in a trial of the OX40 agonist ivuxolimab. The receptors were gathered from an adult with an advanced solid tumor such as melanoma, head and neck, liver or kidney cancer.

CDR3 sequence (DNA): TGCGCCAGCAGCTTGGAGGGACAACTACCGTGGGGCTACACCTTC. The encoded protein is CASSLEGQLPWGYTF. This chain joins TRBV5-1 and TRBJ1-2; the D gene is possibly TRBD1 (6 bases). Looked up from germline, CDR1 is SGHRS and CDR2 is YFSETQ. This CDR3 is built from 15 residues. Trimming pared 0 bases from V and 8 bases from J, leaving 17 bases between.

This clone is a singleton in its sample. The chain combines TRBV9 with TRBJ2-2; no clear D gene. The CDR3 has 13 residues. Trimming pared 0 bases from V and 6 bases from J, leaving 6 bases between. CDR1 is SGDLS and CDR2 is YYNGEE in the germline V gene. The CDR3 spells CASSVGISGELFF. The CDR3 DNA follows: TGTGCCAGCAGCGTAGGAATCTCCGGGGAGCTGTTTTTT.

This clone turned up a few times. The gene calls are TRBV29-1 and TRBJ1-1; D gene ambiguous. The CDR3 runs to 11 residues. Per the germline V gene, CDR1 is SQVTM and CDR2 is ANQGSEA. Trimming took off 8 bases at V and 3 bases at J, with 10 bases between the two ends. The CDR3 here is CSPTRDTEAFF. CDR3 sequence (DNA): TGCAGCCCCACAAGGGACACTGAAGCTTTCTTT.

The rearrangement links TRBV10-1 to TRBJ1-1, with D perhaps matching TRBD1 (6 bases). This CDR3 is 13 amino acids long. V was trimmed by 2 bases and J by 10 bases, leaving 14 bases between them. CDR1 WNHNN and CDR2 SYGVQD come from the germline V gene (reference sequence). CDR3 region: CASSEGTSRTAFF. The CDR3 DNA is TGCGCCAGCAGTGAGGGGACATCTAGGACAGCTTTCTTT.

The chain employs TRBV5-1 and TRBJ2-1; 10 bases fit TRBD1. The CDR3 totals 14 residues. J lost 9 bases, V lost 4 bases, and 7 bases had no gene match. CDR1 and CDR2 (germline): SGHRS, YFSETQ. The CDR3 is CASSATGGAGEQFF. As DNA, the CDR3 is TGCGCCAGCAGCGCGACAGGGGGCGCAGGTGAGCAGTTCTTC. The entire variable domain, with the rest obtained from reference TRBV5-1 and TRBJ2-1, is as follows: KAGVTQTPRYLIKTRGQQVTLSCSPISGHRSVSWYQQTPGQGLQFLFEYFSETQRNKGNFPGRFSGRQFSNSRSEMNVSTLELGDSALYLCASSATGGAGEQFFGPGTRLTVL.

The chain carries TRBV6-6 and TRBJ2-1; D uncertain. Trimming stripped 0 bases from V and 1 base from J, with 10 bases between. The CDR3 totals 16 residues. Per the germline V gene, CDR1 is MNHNY and CDR2 is SVGAGI (reference sequence). CDR3 in DNA: TGTGCCAGCAGTTACTCTCCAGGAAATTCCTACAATGAGCAGTTCTTC. Translation: CASSYSPGNSYNEQFF.

This clone was counted between two and nine times. The CDR3 DNA sequence: TGTGCCAGCGCCCACGGGGGATTTTACGAGCAGTACTTC. Protein product: CASAHGGFYEQYF. The V and J genes are TRBV6-1 and TRBJ2-7; a possible D gene is TRBD2 (6 bases). V lost 8 bases and J lost 4, with 15 bases in between. Per the germline V gene, CDR1 is MNHNS and CDR2 is SASEGT. The CDR3 is 13 residues long.

Comments on this clone: A read error may account for a junction end that differs from germline. The chain links TRBV30 to TRBJ2-3; tentatively, D is TRBD2 (5 bases). The CDR3 has 13 residues. Per germline, CDR1 GTSNPN and CDR2 SVGIG (reference sequence). This CDR3 reads CAWSEASKDTQYF. In DNA form, the CDR3 reads TGTGCCTGGAGTGAGGCTAGCAAAGATACGCAGTATTTT.

The chain has TRBV11-2 and TRBJ2-1, with D perhaps TRBD1 or TRBD2 (5 bases each). From germline, CDR1 is SGHAT and CDR2 FQNNGV. Deletions cut 4 bases from V and 7 bases from J, with 14 bases between. The CDR3 covers 14 residues. The CDR3 protein is CASSSGREGNEQFF. The CDR3 nucleotides are TGTGCCAGCAGCTCGGGACGAGAGGGAAATGAGCAGTTCTTC.

This chain links TRBV5-1 with TRBJ1-3; 7 bases are shared with TRBD1. This CDR3 is built from 16 residues. V dropped 4 bases and J dropped 2; count of bases not matched to a gene: 9. Germline assignment: CDR1 SGHRS and CDR2 YFSETQ. Here the CDR3 reads CASSPGQLGPGNTIYF. In DNA, the CDR3 is TGCGCCAGCAGCCCGGGACAGTTGGGACCTGGAAACACCATATATTTT. Using reference TRBV5-1 and TRBJ1-3 for the parts outside the CDR3, the full variable domain is KAGVTQTPRYLIKTRGQQVTLSCSPISGHRSVSWYQQTPGQGLQFLFEYFSETQRNKGNFPGRFSGRQFSNSRSEMNVSTLELGDSALYLCASSPGQLGPGNTIYFGEGSWLTVV.

This clone was seen only a few times. This chain joins TRBV7-2 and TRBJ1-5, with TRBD1 identical over 7 bases. The trim removed 5 bases at V and 5 bases at J, leaving 9 bases unmatched. The CDR3 has 15 amino acids. Germline CDR1 SGHTA, CDR2 FQGNSA. DNA for the CDR3: TGTGCCAGCAGCGGTGGGACAGCCGGGGATCAGCCCCAGCATTTT. It codes for CASSGGTAGDQPQHF. Drawing the rest from reference TRBV7-2 and TRBJ1-5, the complete variable domain is GAGVSQSPSNKVTEKGKDVELRCDPISGHTALYWYRQSLGQGLEFLIYFQGNSAPDKSGLPSDRFSAERTGGSVSTLTIQRTQQEDSAVYLCASSGGTAGDQPQHFGDGTRLSIL.

The chain has TRBV4-2 and TRBJ2-5; D not resolved. CDR3 length: 13 residues. Trimming removed 1 base from V and 1 base from J, with 4 bases in between. Germline V CDR1 and CDR2: LGHNA, YNFKEQ. DNA of the CDR3: TGTGCCAGCAGCCAAGGACTCCAAGAGACCCAGTACTTC. This gives the protein CASSQGLQETQYF.

The chain carries TRBV5-6 and TRBJ2-3; no clear D gene. The CDR3 covers 14 residues. The germline gives CDR1 SGHDT, CDR2 YYEEEE. V was clipped by 4 bases and J by 5 bases, with 14 bases between them. The DNA for the CDR3 is TGTGCCAGCAGCCCGGATGGTAGGGTAGATACGCAGTATTTT. This gives the protein CASSPDGRVDTQYF.

The genes are TRBV2 and TRBJ1-5, with a possible D match to TRBD1 (5 bases). Trimming took off 1 base at V and 4 bases at J, with 11 bases between the two ends. The CDR3 is 15 amino acids. CDR1 is SNHLY, CDR2 FYNNEI, per germline. In nucleotides, the CDR3 is TGTGCCAGCAGTGAAGAACAGGCCGGGAATCAGCCCCAGCATTTT. Its translation is CASSEEQAGNQPQHF.

This clone appeared a few times. V and J are TRBV2 and TRBJ2-5; D remains ambiguous. Germline V lookup: CDR1 SNHLY, CDR2 FYNNEI. Trimming removed 0 bases at V and 5 bases at J, with 7 bases between. The CDR3 spans 13 residues. DNA of the CDR3: TGTGCCAGCAGTGAAGCTTTGCGGGAGACCCAGTACTTC. The encoded protein is CASSEALRETQYF.

The J gene is TRBJ1-5, the V gene TRBV7-9; a possible D gene is TRBD1 (5 bases). Germline loops: CDR1 SEHNR, CDR2 FQNEAQ (reference sequence). This CDR3 has 15 amino acids. V was cut by 1 base and J by 2 bases, with 9 bases left in between. CDR3 coding DNA: TGTGCCAGCAGCTTAGATGGGGCGGGCAATCAGCCCCAGCATTTT. Translation gives CASSLDGAGNQPQHF.

The sample holds a few counts of this clone. The chain uses TRBV7-3 and TRBJ1-5, with 7 bases fitting TRBD1. There are 17 residues in the CDR3. J gave up 0 bases and V 4 bases, and 9 bases lay outside the gene matches. Germline V lookup: CDR1 SGHTA, CDR2 FQGTGA. CDR3: CASSSIPKGASNQPQHF. The CDR3 coding sequence is TGTGCCAGCAGCTCAATTCCGAAGGGGGCTAGCAATCAGCCCCAGCATTTT.

This clone was detected a few times. The CDR3 nucleotides read TGTGCCAGCAGCGGTGGGGGAGCGGAAGCTTTCTTT. This encodes CASSGGGAEAFF. This chain links TRBV9 with TRBJ1-1; tentatively, D is TRBD1 (5 bases). Germline assignment: CDR1 SGDLS and CDR2 YYNGEE. There are 12 residues in the CDR3. V dropped 3 bases and J dropped 8 bases, with 11 bases sitting between them. Using reference TRBV9 and TRBJ1-1 for the parts outside the CDR3, the full variable domain is DSGVTQTPKHLITATGQRVTLRCSPRSGDLSVYWYQQSLDQGLQFLIQYYNGEERAKGNILERFSAQQFPDLHSELNLSSLELGDSALYFCASSGGGAEAFFGQGTRLTVV.

The rearrangement links TRBV6-6 to TRBJ2-2; D not certain. V was shortened by 2 bases and J by 5 bases, with 9 bases between the two germline ends. The CDR3 runs to 14 residues. The germline V gene encodes CDR1 MNHNY and CDR2 SVGAGI (reference sequence). The CDR3: CASSYRPGTGELFF. The DNA of the CDR3 is TGTGCCAGCAGTTACCGACCTGGAACCGGGGAGCTGTTTTTT.

CDR3 sequence reads: CSALDTEAFF. CDR3 DNA: TGCAGTGCTCTCGACACTGAAGCTTTCTTT. This rearrangement joins TRBV20-1 to TRBJ1-1; D uncertain. This CDR3 has 10 amino acids. Trimming took 5 bases from V and 3 from J, leaving 4 bases between them. CDR1 DFQATT and CDR2 SNEGSKA come from the germline V gene (reference sequence).

This sequence joins TRBV19 and TRBJ1-1, with 9 bases aligning to TRBD1. Germline values: CDR1 LNHDA, CDR2 SQIVND (reference sequence). V gave up 6 bases and J gave up 4 bases; unmatched junction bases: 3. The CDR3 is made up of 13 amino acids. The CDR3 region is CASSLTGGTEAFF. The CDR3 bases are TGTGCCAGTAGCCTGACAGGGGGCACTGAAGCTTTCTTT.

The gene calls are TRBV6-5 and TRBJ2-1; 9 nucleotides agree with TRBD1. V lost 6 bases and J lost 3; bases outside the gene matches: 0. The CDR3 loop spans 13 amino acids. The germline gives CDR1 MNHEY, CDR2 SVGAGI. The CDR3 region has the DNA TGTGCCAGCAGGACAGGGGGCTACAATGAGCAGTTCTTC. Protein product: CASRTGGYNEQFF.

This sequence joins TRBV19 and TRBJ1-2; 10 bases agree with TRBD1. This CDR3 has 15 residues. Germline-derived CDR1 and CDR2 are LNHDA and SQIVND (reference sequence). V dropped 2 bases and J dropped 6; count of bases not matched to a gene: 6. As DNA, the CDR3 is TGTGCCAGTAGTATAAGCGCGGGGACAGGGGATGGCTACACCTTC. This sequence encodes CASSISAGTGDGYTF.

The chain links TRBV7-7 to TRBJ2-2; no reliable D call. Germline V gene data show CDR1 as SSHAT and CDR2 as FNYEAQ (reference sequence). V shed 1 base and J shed 4 bases, with 10 bases lying between them. The CDR3 runs 15 residues. CDR3 DNA sequence: TGTGCCAGCAGCTTAGGCCAGGATGGCACCGGGGAGCTGTTTTTT. Encoded protein: CASSLGQDGTGELFF. Filled out from reference TRBV7-7 and TRBJ2-2, the complete variable domain reads GAGVSQSPRYKVTKRGQDVTLRCDPISSHATLYWYQQALGQGPEFLTYFNYEAQPDKSGLPSDRFSAERPEGSISTLTIQRTEQRDSAMYRCASSLGQDGTGELFFGEGSRLTVL.

The chain carries TRBV6-1 and TRBJ1-4; TRBD1 matches at 7 bases. The V and J ends lost 5 bases and 5 bases, in that order; junction bases with no gene match: 8. CDR3 length equals 15 residues. Germline lookup yields CDR1 MNHNS and CDR2 SASEGT. CDR3 coding DNA: TGTGCCAGCAGTACTCGACAGGGCCTGAATGAAAAACTGTTTTTT. Its protein product is CASSTRQGLNEKLFF.

This clone was recorded only once. The gene calls are TRBV5-6 and TRBJ1-5; D uncertain. The V end was cut by 0 bases, the J end by 11 bases, with 15 bases between. Germline-derived CDR1 and CDR2 are SGHDT and YYEEEE. CDR3 length: 14 amino acids. This CDR3 is CASSLGGIGEAQHF. The CDR3 DNA reads TGTGCCAGCAGCTTGGGGGGAATCGGTGAGGCCCAGCATTTT. Looking up the rest from reference TRBV5-6 and TRBJ1-5 gives the full variable domain: DAGVTQSPTHLIKTRGQQVTLRCSPKSGHDTVSWYQQALGQGPQFIFQYYEEEERQRGNFPDRFSGHQFPNYSSELNVNALLLGDSALYLCASSLGGIGEAQHFGDGTRLSIL.

This clone was detected once. This chain links TRBV11-3 with TRBJ2-1; 9 nucleotides align to TRBD1. V shed 10 bases and J 8 bases; nucleotides not matched to a gene: 6. The CDR3 is made up of 12 amino acids. CDR1 is SGHNT and CDR2 is YENEEA in the germline V gene. In DNA, the CDR3 is TGTGCCACCACAGGGGGCTCGGATGAGCAGTTCTTC. Encoded protein: CATTGGSDEQFF.

The V and J genes are TRBV5-1 and TRBJ2-5; 12 nucleotides line up with TRBD1. The CDR3 sequence is 18 residues long. Germline values: CDR1 SGHRS, CDR2 YFSETQ. Unmatched junction bases numbered 10, after V lost 2 bases and J lost 2 bases. Here the CDR3 reads CASSFGTGGERGQETQYF. Here the CDR3 DNA reads TGCGCCAGCAGCTTTGGGACAGGGGGCGAGCGGGGTCAAGAGACCCAGTACTTC.

V is TRBV5-6 and J is TRBJ1-1, with TRBD1 identical over 8 bases. Trimming removed 6 bases from V and 5 bases from J; junction bases left unmatched: 9. CDR3 length: 14 residues. In germline, CDR1 is SGHDT, CDR2 YYEEEE. CDR3 DNA: TGTGCCAGCATCCCGTCCAGGGGGCAAACTGAAGCTTTCTTT. Its protein is CASIPSRGQTEAFF.

J is TRBJ2-5 and V is TRBV14, with 10 bases matching TRBD1. The DNA end is more similar to TRBJ2-7, so the J call may be wrong. Looked up from germline, CDR1 is SGHDN and CDR2 is FVKESK. The CDR3 sequence is 14 residues long. The CDR3 bases are TGTGCCAGCAGCTCCCGGGACAGGGGTAACGAGCAGTACTTC. It yields the protein CASSSRDRGNEQYF.